A selection of T cell receptor beta chains follows, all from one sample in a study of OX40 agonist ivuxolimab in advanced cancers. The repertoire was sequenced with immunoSEQ multiplex PCR; TCRdb's copy has only in-frame clones and lacks some. Here the sample spans over 15,000 clones, around two thirds being singletons. The specimen was CD4+ or CD8+ T cells sorted from blood, collected in a trial of the OX40 agonist ivuxolimab. The source is an adult with an advanced solid tumor such as melanoma, head and neck, liver or kidney cancer. Each CDR3 is given with its conserved first and last residue. A D gene is named only where the DNA matches it firmly. Only part of the rows carry a size: once, few, many, or a class if the clone is expanded.

J | V | D | size | CDR3 | DNA
TRBJ1-2 | TRBV9 | TRBD1 | NA | CASSAGDSSNYGYTF | TGTGCCAGCAGCGCTGGGGACAGCAGTAACTATGGCTACACCTTC
TRBJ2-7 | TRBV11-2 | NA | NA | CASSLGAGGYEQYF | TGTGCCAGCAGCTTAGGGGCAGGGGGGTACGAGCAGTACTTC
TRBJ2-5 | TRBV9 | NA | NA | CASSVDRVGNQETQYF | TGTGCCAGCAGCGTAGACAGGGTGGGGAACCAAGAGACCCAGTACTTC
TRBJ2-3 | TRBV5-4 | NA | NA | CASKQTGGYTDTQYF | TGTGCCAGCAAACAAACGGGCGGGTACACAGATACGCAGTATTTT
TRBJ1-1 | TRBV21-1 | NA | NA | CASIGLHPEAFF | TGTGCCAGCATAGGCCTCCATCCTGAAGCTTTCTTT
TRBJ1-5 | TRBV27 | NA | NA | CASSLFGNLYSNQPQHF | TGTGCCAGCAGTTTATTTGGGAATCTCTATAGCAATCAGCCCCAGCATTTT
TRBJ2-7 | TRBV5-6 | NA | NA | CASSSRIEQYF | TGTGCCAGCAGCTCTAGGATTGAGCAGTACTTC
TRBJ1-5 | TRBV6-5 | NA | NA | CASSYGGNQPQHF | TGTGCCAGCAGTTACGGGGGCAATCAGCCCCAGCATTTT
TRBJ1-1 | TRBV11-3 | NA | NA | CASSLGRQNEAFF | TGTGCCAGCAGCTTAGGAAGACAGAATGAAGCTTTCTTT
TRBJ2-7 | TRBV2 | NA | NA | CASSDGLLRSYEQYF | TGTGCCAGCAGTGACGGACTTTTGAGGTCCTACGAGCAGTACTTC
TRBJ2-1 | TRBV27 | TRBD2 | NA | CASRSTGTSGLNEQFF | TGTGCCAGCAGATCTACCGGGACTAGCGGATTGAATGAGCAGTTCTTC
TRBJ2-7 | TRBV19 | NA | NA | CASQTRDFSYEQYF | TGTGCCAGTCAAACAAGGGATTTTTCCTACGAGCAGTACTTC
TRBJ2-7 | TRBV28 | TRBD1 | NA | CASAPRGQGAYEQYF | TGTGCCAGCGCCCCTAGGGGACAGGGGGCTTACGAGCAGTACTTC
TRBJ2-7 | TRBV19 | NA | NA | CASPMGRRAYEQYF | TGTGCCAGTCCCATGGGTAGGCGTGCCTACGAGCAGTACTTC
TRBJ2-1 | TRBV27 | TRBD2 | NA | CASREARNEQFF | TGTGCCAGCCGGGAGGCCCGCAATGAGCAGTTCTTC
TRBJ2-1 | TRBV6-1 | TRBD1 | NA | CASSEPVPGGTYNEQFF | TGTGCCAGCAGTGAACCGGTCCCAGGGGGCACCTACAATGAGCAGTTCTTC
TRBJ2-3 | TRBV11-3 | NA | NA | CASSLDSPGAPVDTQYF | TGTGCCAGCAGCTTAGATTCCCCGGGGGCCCCGGTGGATACGCAGTATTTT
TRBJ2-7 | TRBV5-8 | NA | NA | CASSHALDYEQYF | TGTGCCAGCAGCCATGCTTTGGATTACGAGCAGTACTTC
TRBJ2-7 | TRBV11-2 | NA | NA | CASSLGGRYEQYF | TGTGCCAGCAGCTTAGGAGGACGCTACGAGCAGTACTTC
TRBJ1-5 | TRBV19 | TRBD1 | NA | CASHRGGQPQHF | TGTGCCAGTCACAGGGGTGGACAGCCCCAGCATTTT
TRBJ2-7 | TRBV7-9 | NA | NA | CASSYTVNPYEQYF | TGTGCCAGCAGCTATACAGTTAATCCCTACGAGCAGTACTTC
TRBJ1-2 | TRBV7-9 | NA | NA | CASSLVAGLWGYTF | TGTGCCAGCAGCTTAGTTGCGGGACTGTGGGGCTACACCTTC
TRBJ2-1 | TRBV7-6 | NA | few | CASSPVGDQPFF | TGTGCCAGCAGCCCCGTAGGGGACCAGCCGTTCTTC
TRBJ2-7 | TRBV29-1 | NA | NA | CSVVEYGYEQYF | TGCAGCGTTGTAGAGTACGGGTACGAGCAGTACTTC
TRBJ2-5 | TRBV7-9 | TRBD1 | NA | CASSLVTGGEETQYF | TGTGCCAGCAGCTTAGTAACAGGGGGCGAGGAGACCCAGTACTTC
TRBJ1-1 | TRBV14 | NA | NA | CASSQDWVAGRTEAFF | TGTGCCAGCAGCCAAGATTGGGTTGCCGGACGGACTGAAGCTTTCTTT
TRBJ1-2 | TRBV27 | TRBD1 | NA | CASSLSVTGRYGYTF | TGTGCCAGCAGTTTATCGGTGACAGGGAGGTATGGCTACACCTTC
TRBJ2-1 | TRBV10-2 | TRBD2 | NA | CASNRLAGPYNEQFF | TGCGCCAGCAACCGACTAGCGGGCCCCTACAATGAGCAGTTCTTC
TRBJ2-7 | TRBV19 | NA | few | CASSIGSPTYEQYF | TGTGCCAGTAGTATCGGGTCGCCTACCTACGAGCAGTACTTC
TRBJ1-2 | TRBV7-9 | NA | NA | CASSLEGPDIFYGYTF | TGTGCCAGCAGCTTAGAGGGTCCCGACATCTTCTATGGCTACACCTTC
TRBJ2-2 | TRBV29-1 | NA | NA | CSVDQAGGGELFF | TGCAGCGTTGACCAGGCGGGCGGCGGGGAGCTGTTTTTT